The 30 T cell receptor beta chains reported below all come from one sample, sequenced in a study of human T cells and chemical hapten exposure. Noted time point: pre-sensitization, week 0. Treatment reported: therapeutic diphenylcyclopropenone sensitization with weekly scalp DPC. TCRdb independently ran MiXCR on the RACE reads; one entry per CDR3 protein. Of 190,000 or so distinct CDR3 sequences in the sample, around 30% are singletons; the top ten hold just under 3%. The sample consisted of whole blood, taken in connection with sensitization to the hapten diphenylcyclopropenone (DPC). The receptors derive from a woman in her 30s with alopecia areata. Some clones in this sample may be carry-over from other donors' samples.

The table lists this clonotype with a few counts. The chain carries TRBV7-9 and TRBJ2-1; TRBD2 matches 9 bases. Germline assignment: CDR1 SEHNR and CDR2 FQNEAQ (reference sequence). V lost 1 base to trimming and J lost 6 bases; unmatched junction nucleotides: 4. This CDR3 has 15 amino acids. The CDR3 loop reads CASSLEGTSSNEQFF. The CDR3 DNA sequence: TGTGCCAGCAGCTTAGAAGGGACTAGCAGCAATGAGCAGTTCTTC.

This chain connects TRBV7-9 to TRBJ1-1; D unresolved. The CDR3 is 11 residues long. The germline V gene has CDR1 SEHNR and CDR2 FQNEAQ (reference sequence). V lost 5 bases, J lost 6 bases, and 7 bases lay in between. The CDR3 here is CASSRKSEAFF. CDR3 sequence (DNA): TGTGCCAGCAGCCGAAAGTCTGAAGCTTTCTTT.

This chain uses TRBV6-5 with TRBJ1-6, with D uncertain. There are 18 residues in the CDR3. V was pared by 3 bases and J by 7 bases, with 22 bases between. Germline V CDR1 and CDR2: MNHEY, SVGAGI. The DNA of the CDR3 is TGTGCCAGCAGTTATTCAGTCCCGGGGTCCGACTCCAATTCACCCCTCCACTTT. Protein sequence: CASSYSVPGSDSNSPLHF.

This clonotype has ten or more counts. The CDR3 spells CASSPRNTDTQYF. CDR3 in DNA: TGTGCCAGCAGCCCCAGAAACACAGATACGCAGTATTTT. This chain connects TRBV28 to TRBJ2-3; D remains ambiguous. Trimming left V 6 bases short and J 2 bases short, with 9 bases between. The V gene's germline CDR1 is MDHEN and CDR2 SYDVKM. The CDR3 runs to 13 residues.

The V gene is TRBV28, the J gene TRBJ2-3, with 11 positions matching TRBD2. With 4 bases clipped from V and 2 bases from J, the junction kept 11 bases outside the gene matches. Germline V gives CDR1 MDHEN, CDR2 SYDVKM. CDR3 size: 18 residues. The DNA of the CDR3 is TGTGCCAGCAGTTCACCAGTAACACTAGCGGGGGACACAGATACGCAGTATTTT. Its translation: CASSSPVTLAGDTDTQYF.

The sample holds a few counts of this clonotype. The chain carries TRBV4-3 and TRBJ1-2; TRBD1 agrees at 7 bases. V lost 6 bases, J lost 6 bases, and 10 bases stayed unmatched. This CDR3 spans 14 amino acids. Per germline, CDR1 LGHNA and CDR2 YSLEER. CDR3 sequence reads: CASRPTGVLDGYTF. CDR3 nucleotide sequence: TGCGCCAGCAGACCTACAGGGGTCTTGGATGGCTACACCTTC.

This rearrangement joins TRBV20-1 to TRBJ2-1, with TRBD1 matching over 9 bases. J lost 5 bases, V lost 4 bases, and 9 bases had no gene match. CDR1 is DFQATT and CDR2 is SNEGSKA in the germline V gene (reference sequence). The CDR3 is 15 residues long. The CDR3 nucleotides read TGCAGTGCTACAGTAGGGACAGGGAAGAACAATGAGCAGTTCTTC. This gives the protein CSATVGTGKNNEQFF.

This clonotype was picked up one time. The chain carries TRBV10-3 and TRBJ2-7, with D uncertain. Germline loops: CDR1 ENHRY, CDR2 SYGVKD. V was clipped by 3 bases and J by 3 bases, with 6 bases between them. This CDR3 is built from 12 residues. CDR3: CAISEFLYEQYF. CDR3 nucleotide sequence: TGTGCCATCAGTGAATTTCTCTACGAGCAGTACTTC.

The chain has TRBV18 and TRBJ1-6, with 7 nucleotides matching TRBD1. The ends lost 4 bases at V and 4 bases at J; junction bases unmatched: 7. The germline gives CDR1 KGHSH, CDR2 LQKENI. The CDR3 sequence is 16 residues long. CDR3 in DNA: TGTGCCAGCTCACTGAACGGACAGGCTTATAATTCACCCCTCCACTTT. Amino acid sequence: CASSLNGQAYNSPLHF.

The chain is built from TRBV4-2 and TRBJ2-2; D is unresolved. This CDR3 is 13 amino acids long. The germline V and J ends were trimmed by 1 base and 5 bases, with 5 bases remaining between them. Germline-derived CDR1 and CDR2 are LGHNA and YNFKEQ. CDR3 region: CASSQVRTGELFF. The CDR3 DNA follows: TGTGCCAGCAGCCAAGTCAGAACCGGGGAGCTGTTTTTT.

V gene TRBV12-3 or TRBV12-4 combines with J gene TRBJ2-7, with 7 bases matching TRBD2. This CDR3 is built from 15 residues. Trimming cost V 2 bases and J 0 bases; bases outside gene matches: 4. CDR3 bases: TGTGCCAGCAGTTTAAGGGGCGGGGGCTCCTACGAGCAGTACTTC. This translates into CASSLRGGGSYEQYF.

This chain joins TRBV27 and TRBJ2-5; 9 positions agree with TRBD1. With 4 bases clipped from V and 2 bases from J, the junction kept 2 bases outside the gene matches. The CDR3 totals 14 residues. Germline V lookup: CDR1 MNHEY, CDR2 SMNVEV (reference sequence). CDR3 loop: CASSWTGVQETQYF. CDR3 coding DNA: TGTGCCAGCAGTTGGACAGGGGTTCAAGAGACCCAGTACTTC.

This rearrangement joins TRBV9 to TRBJ1-4; D is unresolved. The CDR3 has 15 amino acids. Germline V CDR1 and CDR2: SGDLS, YYNGEE. The V end lost 1 base, the J end lost 5 bases, and 12 bases lay between the germline ends. The CDR3 protein is CASSVQDTVNEKLFF. The CDR3 region has the DNA TGTGCCAGCAGCGTACAAGACACCGTGAATGAAAAACTGTTTTTT.

This clonotype appeared many times. The rearrangement joins TRBV4-3 to TRBJ2-5; 8 bases fit TRBD1. CDR1 LGHNA and CDR2 YSLEER come from the germline V gene. The CDR3 sequence is 14 residues long. Germline trimming cut 1 base from V and 3 bases from J; bases unmatched to any gene: 1. The CDR3 bases are TGCGCCAGCAGCCAAGTGACAGGGGAAGAGACCCAGTACTTC. Its protein product is CASSQVTGEETQYF.

The J gene is TRBJ2-1, the V gene TRBV15; D might be TRBD1 (6 bases). Deletions cut 7 bases from V and 6 bases from J, with 13 bases between. Germline V gives CDR1 LNHNV, CDR2 YYDKDF (reference sequence). This CDR3 spans 13 amino acids. CDR3 coding DNA: TGTGCCACCACAGGGGTCGGAATCAATGAGCAGTTCTTC. This gives the protein CATTGVGINEQFF.

The J gene is TRBJ2-5, the V gene TRBV7-2; the match to TRBD1 covers 10 bases. The V and J ends lost 4 bases and 7 bases, in that order; junction bases with no gene match: 12. Germline V lookup: CDR1 SGHTA, CDR2 FQGNSA. CDR3 length: 16 amino acids. Here the CDR3 reads CASSSLVGTGVGTQYF. DNA for the CDR3: TGTGCCAGCAGCTCCTTGGTCGGGACAGGGGTCGGGACCCAGTACTTC.

This chain connects TRBV6-5 to TRBJ2-7, with a tentative D call TRBD1 (5 bases). Germline CDR1 reads MNHEY; CDR2 reads SVGAGI. The CDR3 contains 16 residues. Trimming shortened V by 5 bases and J by 0 bases, and 17 bases separated the two germline ends. This CDR3 is CASSTTFLTVSYEQYF. As DNA, the CDR3 is TGTGCCAGCAGTACGACATTTCTGACAGTCTCCTACGAGCAGTACTTC.

This clonotype showed up just a few times. The V and J genes are TRBV2 and TRBJ1-6; D is unclear. This CDR3 has 14 residues. Germline V gives CDR1 SNHLY, CDR2 FYNNEI. The V end was cut by 7 bases, the J end by 0 bases, with 7 bases between. The CDR3 protein is CASIWSSYNSPLHF. The CDR3 DNA is TGTGCCAGCATCTGGAGCTCCTATAATTCACCCCTCCACTTT.

Only a few counts were recorded for this clonotype. The chain links TRBV10-3 to TRBJ2-5; 9 nucleotides line up with TRBD1. J lost 1 base, V lost 6 bases, and 9 bases had no gene match. This CDR3 region has 16 residues. CDR1 is ENHRY, CDR2 SYGVKD, per germline. The CDR3 protein is CAISSTYRGLQETQYF. CDR3 DNA: TGTGCCATCAGCTCGACCTACAGGGGGCTCCAAGAGACCCAGTACTTC.

The chain links TRBV28 to TRBJ2-1; 15 bases line up with TRBD2. The V segment lost 6 bases and the J segment 9 bases; nucleotides outside the gene matches: 9. CDR1 is MDHEN and CDR2 is SYDVKM in the germline V gene. The CDR3 totals 16 residues. Here the CDR3 reads CASSAGLAGGVGEQFF. CDR3 DNA: TGTGCCAGCAGCGCGGGACTAGCGGGAGGAGTGGGTGAGCAGTTCTTC.

The V and J genes are TRBV7-9 and TRBJ1-2; D is undetermined. Germline V CDR1 and CDR2: SEHNR, FQNEAQ (reference sequence). This CDR3 has 16 residues. V shed 5 bases and J shed 2 bases, with 18 bases lying between them. The CDR3 DNA sequence: TGTGCCAGCAGCCCTTCAAGTATCGTCGTCAACTATGGCTACACCTTC. It specifies CASSPSSIVVNYGYTF.

This clonotype was detected ten times or more. The chain uses TRBV7-2 and TRBJ2-3; possibly TRBD2 for D (5 bases). Between the trimmed V and J ends, which lost 0 bases and 2 bases, there was a span of 12 bases. The CDR3 extends over 16 amino acids. Per germline, CDR1 SGHTA and CDR2 FQGNSA. The CDR3 spells CASSLAQARATDTQYF. The CDR3 DNA reads as TGTGCCAGCAGCTTAGCGCAGGCGCGGGCCACAGATACGCAGTATTTT. Full variable domain (outside the CDR3, taken from reference TRBV7-2 and TRBJ2-3): GAGVSQSPSNKVTEKGKDVELRCDPISGHTALYWYRQSLGQGLEFLIYFQGNSAPDKSGLPSDRFSAERTGGSVSTLTIQRTQQEDSAVYLCASSLAQARATDTQYFGPGTRLTVL.

V is TRBV20-1 and J is TRBJ2-5; TRBD1 matches 12 bases. Germline V gives CDR1 DFQATT, CDR2 SNEGSKA (reference sequence). V lost 5 bases, J lost 3 bases, and 7 bases stayed unmatched. The CDR3 covers 15 residues. The CDR3 bases are TGCAGTGCTCGGGACAGGGGGCTCATGGAAGAGACCCAGTACTTC. This gives the protein CSARDRGLMEETQYF.

This chain joins TRBV20-1 and TRBJ1-1, with 8 bases fitting TRBD1. After removal of 1 base from V and 7 bases from J, the junction contained 8 bases not matched to a gene. Germline CDR1 is DFQATT and CDR2 is SNEGSKA (reference sequence). CDR3 size: 14 residues. CDR3: CSARGRDRTVEAFF. The CDR3 DNA reads as TGCAGTGCTAGAGGCCGGGACAGGACGGTTGAAGCTTTCTTT.

This clonotype has a handful of counts. The chain uses TRBV18 and TRBJ1-1; D not resolved. CDR1 KGHSH and CDR2 LQKENI come from the germline V gene. This CDR3 contains 13 residues. V was cut by 2 bases and J by 1 base, with 5 bases left in between. The CDR3 loop reads CASSPNKNTEAFF. The CDR3 DNA follows: TGTGCCAGCTCACCAAATAAGAACACTGAAGCTTTCTTT.

The chain couples TRBV29-1 to TRBJ2-7, with 8 bases identical to TRBD2. Germline V gene data show CDR1 as SQVTM and CDR2 as ANQGSEA. The V segment lost 6 bases and the J segment 3 bases; nucleotides outside the gene matches: 13. This CDR3 contains 15 residues. The CDR3, as DNA: TGCAGCGTGCTTAACTCGGGGGGGCACCACTACGAGCAGTACTTC. This codes for CSVLNSGGHHYEQYF.

This rearrangement joins TRBV28 to TRBJ2-1; no firm D call. Germline V gene sequence: CDR1 MDHEN, CDR2 SYDVKM. The CDR3 sequence is 13 residues long. The V end was cut by 6 bases, the J end by 5 bases, with 11 bases between. This CDR3 reads CASSPGSDNEQFF. Here the CDR3 DNA reads TGTGCCAGCAGCCCTGGGTCCGACAATGAGCAGTTCTTC.

This clonotype came up a few times. J is TRBJ1-1 and V is TRBV6-4, with a possible D match to TRBD1 (5 bases). The CDR3 runs 13 residues. Germline CDR1 is MRHNA and CDR2 is SNTAGT. V lost 3 bases and J lost 5, with 10 bases in between. The CDR3 here is CASSDQGGTEAFF. Here the CDR3 DNA reads TGTGCCAGCAGTGATCAGGGAGGAACTGAAGCTTTCTTT.

The rearrangement uses TRBV11-2 and TRBJ2-3, with 8 bases aligning to TRBD2. V lost 0 bases and J lost 6; bases outside the gene matches: 2. Per the germline V gene, CDR1 is SGHAT and CDR2 is FQNNGV. The CDR3 loop spans 14 amino acids. The CDR3 DNA follows: TGTGCCAGCAGCTTAGAACCTAGCGGGGATACGCAGTATTTT. Translated: CASSLEPSGDTQYF.

The chain has TRBV6-2 or TRBV6-3 and TRBJ2-1; 11 nucleotides agree with TRBD2. V was pared by 6 bases and J by 0 bases, with 7 bases of the junction left unmatched. The CDR3 totals 17 residues. Germline loops: CDR1 MNHEY, CDR2 SVGEGT. CDR3 protein: CASRKTSGSVSYNEQFF. DNA for the CDR3: TGTGCCAGCAGGAAAACTAGCGGGAGTGTCTCCTACAATGAGCAGTTCTTC.